This T cell receptor (beta chain) was sequenced in a study of T cells in Graves' hyperthyroidism and ophthalmopathy. Regarding the study as a whole: The model anticipated ophthalmopathy a median about 7.1 months pre-onset.

The diagnostic basis comprised clinical symptoms, serum thyroxine and TRAb, thyroid ultrasound and orbital computed tomography. Amplified regions were TCR beta CDR3 sequences from RNA transcripts. HTBI primers drove first-round RT-PCR of the TCR CDR3. Via MiXCR, TCRdb re-called the multiplex PCR reads, giving one row per CDR3 protein. The sample holds more than 500,000 distinct CDR3 sequences; about 43% are singletons and the top ten take around a fifth. Regarding this clonotype: Its antigen remains unknown.

The CDR3 consists of 15 residues. The source is an adult woman with Graves' disease, either hyperthyroidism or ophthalmopathy (not recorded which). The V gene is TRBV12-3 or TRBV12-4, the J gene TRBJ1-3; D is possibly TRBD1 (6 bases). The DNA end is more similar to TRBJ1-1, so the J call may be wrong. Specimen: peripheral blood or thyroid tissue (not recorded which). CDR3 sequence: CASSQQGQGNTEAFF. As DNA, the CDR3 is TGTGCCAGCAGTCAGCAGGGGCAGGGAAACACTGAAGCTTTCTTT.